The TCR beta chain under discussion was sequenced for a study of T cells expressing NK-cell markers. On the study more broadly: The sequencing cohort of eight donors included seven HCMV-seropositive individuals and one seronegative individual. Study observations and caveats: Several donors' CD3+CD56-NKG2C+ cells were dominated by the same clonotypes.

Germline V gene data show CDR1 as LNHDA and CDR2 as SQIVND (reference sequence). The CDR3 contains 13 residues. As for this clonotype: The antigen is unknown.

A 5'RACE template switching approach incorporating UMIs was used to make TCR beta cDNA. TCRdb re-called the 5' RACE reads; every CDR3 protein appears as one record, without DNA. Found here are more than 250,000 distinct CDR3 sequences; the top ten clones hold 0.3% to 0.45%. The gene calls are TRBV19 and TRBJ1-2. The specimen sequenced was blood T cells: a sorted CD56 or NKG2C T cell subset, CD4+ or CD8+ T cells, or bulk PBMC T cells (not recorded which). The origin of this receptor is a man in his late teens or twenties in good health. This CDR3 is CASRTLQNYGYTF.